These 28 T cell receptor beta chains were all obtained from the same sample, sequenced in a study of T cell repertoires in cytomegalovirus infection. MiXCR, applied by TCRdb to the reads, yields one record per CDR3 protein. This repertoire shows hundreds of thousands of distinct CDR3 sequences, 22% found once; its top ten account for 15% to 20%. The sequenced material came from CD8+ T cells from PBMCs. Source of these receptors: a human donor in good health (CMV status not recorded). Some clones in this sample may be carry-over from other donors' samples.

A few counts support this clonotype. This sequence joins TRBV6-5 and TRBJ2-3; D is unresolved. CDR3 size: 13 residues. The V gene lost 6 bases and the J gene lost 6 bases, with 13 bases spanning the gap. The germline V gene has CDR1 MNHEY and CDR2 SVGAGI. As DNA, the CDR3 is TGTGCCAGCAGAAACCCTGGATGGGATACGCAGTATTTT. It yields the protein CASRNPGWDTQYF.

This clonotype showed up just a few times. The gene calls are TRBV4-1 and TRBJ2-7, with D tentatively TRBD1 or TRBD2 (7 bases each). Germline CDR1 MGHRA, CDR2 YSYEKL. CDR3 length equals 17 residues. V was clipped by 1 base and J by 3 bases, with 19 bases between them. The CDR3 is CASSQGAGGVVGYEQYF. In DNA form, the CDR3 reads TGCGCCAGCAGCCAAGGGGCAGGGGGGGTCGTAGGCTACGAGCAGTACTTC.

At least ten counts were recorded for this clonotype. The chain has TRBV29-1 and TRBJ2-5; D gene uncertain. V was shortened by 5 bases and J by 5 bases, with 24 bases between the two germline ends. Germline V CDR1 and CDR2: SQVTM, ANQGSEA. This CDR3 comprises 16 residues. The CDR3 loop reads CSVYPIRSTQGETQYF. CDR3 nucleotide sequence: TGCAGCGTTTACCCCATCCGTTCCACCCAAGGGGAGACCCAGTACTTC.

The rearrangement links TRBV6-6 to TRBJ2-7, with D possibly TRBD1 on 5 matching bases. V gave up 7 bases and J gave up 4 bases, with 20 bases separating them. The germline CDR1 and CDR2 sequences are MNHNY and SVGAGI (reference sequence). This CDR3 has 15 residues. CDR3 coding DNA: TGTGCCAGCACCAATCGAGTACAGGAGAGGTACGAGCAGTACTTC. Protein product: CASTNRVQERYEQYF.

This clonotype was detected a few times. The chain has TRBV5-1 and TRBJ1-1, with D unclear. V was shortened by 4 bases and J by 0 bases, with 10 bases between the two germline ends. Germline V gives CDR1 SGHRS, CDR2 YFSETQ. The CDR3 sequence is 14 residues long. The CDR3 spells CASSVAQVNTEAFF. CDR3 nucleotide sequence: TGCGCCAGCAGCGTAGCCCAGGTGAACACTGAAGCTTTCTTT.

This clonotype was observed a few times. This chain links TRBV7-6 with TRBJ2-2; possibly TRBD2 for D (5 bases). V lost 5 bases and J lost 6, with 16 bases in between. Germline CDR1 reads SGHVS; CDR2 reads FNYEAQ. CDR3 size: 15 residues. As DNA, the CDR3 is TGTGCCAGCAGCCCGATGCCGGGAAGGTCCGGGGAGCTGTTTTTT. It yields the protein CASSPMPGRSGELFF.

This clonotype showed up just a few times. The V gene is TRBV6-5, the J gene TRBJ2-7; D call uncertain. Trimming stripped 2 bases from V and 0 bases from J, with 11 bases between. This CDR3 has 15 residues. Germline values: CDR1 MNHEY, CDR2 SVGAGI. The CDR3 DNA reads TGTGCCAGCAGTTACATCGCTGGCGCCTCCTACGAGCAGTACTTC. It codes for CASSYIAGASYEQYF.

This clonotype was observed at least ten times. The CDR3 loop reads CASSVEGQGLDEQYF. In nucleotides, the CDR3 is TGTGCCAGCAGCGTTGAGGGACAGGGCTTGGACGAGCAGTACTTC. The chain carries TRBV7-2 and TRBJ2-7, with 9 bases aligning to TRBD1. J gave up 5 bases and V 5 bases, and 10 bases lay outside the gene matches. The CDR3 runs 15 residues. Per germline, CDR1 SGHTA and CDR2 FQGNSA.

This clonotype was seen repeatedly, ten times or more. CDR3 nucleotide sequence: TGTGCCAGCAGCCCTACGACAGATTCCTACACCTTC. Protein: CASSPTTDSYTF. V and J are TRBV7-2 and TRBJ1-2; D might be TRBD1 (5 bases). The CDR3 spans 12 residues. Germline assignment: CDR1 SGHTA and CDR2 FQGNSA. With 5 bases removed from V and 10 bases from J, the gap between germline ends came to 14 bases.

About this clonotype itself: This sequence may be a read error, since a much larger clone differs from it by one base. The conserved phenylalanine or tryptophan is not found at the CDR3 terminus, so this likely reflects a read error. CDR3 amino acids: CASSLVPSGANVLTL. CDR3 DNA: TGTGCCAGCAGCTTAGTCCCCTCTGGGGCCAACGTCCTGACTCTC. This chain connects TRBV7-2 to TRBJ2-6; D remains ambiguous. Germline-derived CDR1 and CDR2 are SGHTA and FQGNSA. The V gene lost 1 base and the J gene lost 0 bases, with 4 bases spanning the gap. The CDR3 length is 15 residues.

The chain uses TRBV7-6 and TRBJ2-4; 7 bases are shared with TRBD1. The CDR3 extends over 16 amino acids. Germline lookup yields CDR1 SGHVS and CDR2 FNYEAQ. After removal of 5 bases from V and 0 bases from J, the junction contained 7 bases not matched to a gene. The CDR3 DNA reads TGTGCCAGCAGCGACCCCACAGGGGTAGCCAAAAACATTCAGTACTTC. Translating it yields CASSDPTGVAKNIQYF.

This clonotype was seen only a few times. The J gene is TRBJ2-1, the V gene TRBV24-1; 11 nucleotides align to TRBD2. Germline V gene sequence: CDR1 KGHDR, CDR2 SFDVKD. This CDR3 spans 15 amino acids. The V gene end was trimmed by 5 bases and the J gene end by 4 bases; junction bases not matched to a gene: 3. The CDR3 loop is CATSVGTSGYNEQFF. The DNA of the CDR3 is TGTGCCACCAGTGTAGGGACTAGCGGTTACAATGAGCAGTTCTTC.

This clonotype was seen more than once but under ten times. The V and J genes are TRBV2 and TRBJ2-2; D perhaps matches TRBD1 (6 bases). Germline V gene sequence: CDR1 SNHLY, CDR2 FYNNEI. V lost 8 bases, J lost 2 bases, and 15 bases lay in between. The CDR3 covers 15 residues. CDR3 DNA sequence: TGTGCCAGCGTCGGGACACTCCTTAACACCGGGGAGCTGTTTTTT. Amino acid sequence: CASVGTLLNTGELFF. The whole variable domain, filled in from reference TRBV2 and TRBJ2-2, reads EPEVTQTPSHQVTQMGQEVILRCVPISNHLYFYWYRQILGQKVEFLVSFYNNEISEKSEIFDDQFSVERPDGSNFTLKIRSTKLEDSAMYFCASVGTLLNTGELFFGEGSRLTVL.

The chain links TRBV7-9 to TRBJ1-1, with 7 bases matching TRBD1. CDR1 SEHNR and CDR2 FQNEAQ come from the germline V gene (reference sequence). The junction had 6 bases not matched to a gene; V was cut back by 4 bases and J by 4 bases. This CDR3 has 14 amino acids. Written as DNA, the CDR3 is TGTGCCAGCAGCTGGCAGGGGGATACCACTGAAGCTTTCTTT. It translates to CASSWQGDTTEAFF.

This clonotype showed up just once. It may be a read error: a sequence one base away is much more abundant. This sequence joins TRBV6-6 and TRBJ2-1; 7 bases fit TRBD2. The CDR3 is made up of 15 amino acids. Germline trimming cut 0 bases from V and 1 base from J; bases unmatched to any gene: 0. Germline CDR1 MNHNY, CDR2 SVGAGI (reference sequence). The DNA for the CDR3 is TGTGCCAGCAGTTACTCGCGGGGGTCCTACAATGAGCAGTTCTTC. Its protein product is CASSYSRGSYNEQFF.

Only a few counts were recorded for this clonotype. The genes are TRBV10-3 and TRBJ1-1; a possible D gene is TRBD1 (5 bases). The V end lost 7 bases, the J end lost 5 bases, and 11 bases lay between the germline ends. Germline-derived CDR1 and CDR2 are ENHRY and SYGVKD. CDR3 length equals 12 residues. The CDR3 reads CAITQGGTEAFF. CDR3 bases: TGTGCCATCACCCAGGGAGGGACTGAAGCTTTCTTT.

This clonotype was observed a single time. V is TRBV29-1 and J is TRBJ1-1, with no clear D. The germline CDR1 and CDR2 sequences are SQVTM and ANQGSEA. V dropped 0 bases and J dropped 1 base, with 6 bases sitting between them. The CDR3 totals 13 residues. The CDR3: CSVEEGKNTEAFF. Written as DNA, the CDR3 is TGCAGCGTTGAAGAAGGAAAGAACACTGAAGCTTTCTTT.

The chain couples TRBV13 to TRBJ1-6; maybe TRBD1 (6 bases). Germline V gives CDR1 PRHDT, CDR2 FYEKMQ (reference sequence). Trimming cost V 5 bases and J 5 bases, with 13 bases left between them. This CDR3 has 15 amino acids. The CDR3 region has the DNA TGTGCCAGCAGCCGTGCTGGACAGAATAATTCACCCCTCCACTTT. Translating gives CASSRAGQNNSPLHF.

The chain is built from TRBV7-9 and TRBJ1-1, with 8 bases fitting TRBD1. Germline CDR1 is SEHNR and CDR2 is FQNEAQ (reference sequence). Trimming at V came to 4 bases and at J to 1 base, leaving 5 bases not matched to a gene. The CDR3 sequence is 15 residues long. The CDR3 DNA follows: TGTGCCAGCAGCTCCAGGACAGGGTGGAACACTGAAGCTTTCTTT. Its protein product is CASSSRTGWNTEAFF.

The sample holds many counts of this clonotype. J is TRBJ1-2 and V is TRBV7-2; TRBD1 might be the D (5 bases). Deletions cut 1 base from V and 3 bases from J, with 9 bases between. CDR3 length: 14 residues. In germline, CDR1 is SGHTA, CDR2 FQGNSA. The CDR3 is CASSLGGGDYGYTF. The CDR3 bases are TGTGCCAGCAGCTTAGGCGGAGGGGACTATGGCTACACCTTC.

V usage is TRBV10-3 and J usage is TRBJ2-1, with a weak D call TRBD1 (6 bases). Germline values: CDR1 ENHRY, CDR2 SYGVKD. The CDR3 spans 17 residues. V was shortened by 0 bases and J by 8 bases, with 20 bases between the two germline ends. The CDR3 loop reads CAISESLFRQEQDEQFF. In DNA form, the CDR3 reads TGTGCCATCAGTGAGTCGCTGTTTAGACAGGAGCAGGATGAGCAGTTCTTC.

This chain connects TRBV27 to TRBJ2-7; TRBD1 aligns across 7 bases. The CDR3 length is 13 residues. Germline V gene sequence: CDR1 MNHEY, CDR2 SMNVEV (reference sequence). Unmatched junction bases numbered 4, after V lost 2 bases and J lost 6 bases. The CDR3 spells CASSLEWTGEQYF. The CDR3 region has the DNA TGTGCCAGCAGTTTAGAGTGGACAGGCGAGCAGTACTTC.

The V call is TRBV29-1, the J call TRBJ1-4; no reliable D call. Trimming shortened V by 1 base and J by 3 bases, and 9 bases separated the two germline ends. This CDR3 is 14 amino acids long. The germline V gene encodes CDR1 SQVTM and CDR2 ANQGSEA. The CDR3 here is CSVEVSEANEKLFF. CDR3 nucleotides: TGCAGCGTTGAAGTCAGTGAGGCTAATGAAAAACTGTTTTTT.

Regarding this clonotype: One base away lies a much larger clone, so this may be a sequencing read error. The CDR3 protein is CAISPGTGIYEQYF. CDR3 sequence (DNA): TGTGCCATCAGCCCCGGGACAGGGATCTACGAGCAGTACTTC. V and J are TRBV7-9 and TRBJ2-7; TRBD1 aligns across 9 bases. Germline assignment: CDR1 SEHNR and CDR2 FQNEAQ (reference sequence). The CDR3 spans 14 residues. The whole variable domain, filled in from reference TRBV7-9 and TRBJ2-7, reads DTGVSQNPRHKITKRGQNVTFRCDPISEHNRLYWYRQTLGQGPEFLTYFQNEAQLEKSRLLSDRFSAERPKGSFSTLEIQRTEQGDSAMYLCAISPGTGIYEQYFGPGTRLTVT.

Only a few counts were recorded for this clonotype. In DNA form, the CDR3 reads TGCGCCAGCAGCTTGGTGGGACAGGGGGCGATGGATGAGCAGTTCTTC. This codes for CASSLVGQGAMDEQFF. The J gene is TRBJ2-1, the V gene TRBV5-1, with 12 bases aligning to TRBD1. V shed 0 bases and J 8 bases; nucleotides not matched to a gene: 6. The germline V gene encodes CDR1 SGHRS and CDR2 YFSETQ. This CDR3 is 16 amino acids long.

This clonotype has just a few counts. This chain uses TRBV28 with TRBJ1-4; D call uncertain. The germline V gene encodes CDR1 MDHEN and CDR2 SYDVKM. The CDR3 covers 13 residues. The ends were cut back, 8 bases at V and 5 bases at J, with 12 bases in the middle. The CDR3 region has the DNA TGTGCCAGCTCCCCGGGGAGAAATGAAAAACTGTTTTTT. Amino acids: CASSPGRNEKLFF.

The CDR3 region has the DNA TGTGCCAGCAGCCCTAGCCTACGCCAGTATTTT. Its translation is CASSPSLRQYF. This rearrangement joins TRBV12-3 or TRBV12-4 to TRBJ2-3; D is perhaps TRBD2 (5 bases). The CDR3 covers 11 residues. V lost 6 bases and J 12 bases, leaving 13 bases between the germline ends.

Only a few counts were recorded for this clonotype. This chain joins TRBV27 and TRBJ2-7; weak D call: TRBD2 (6 bases). Germline-derived CDR1 and CDR2 are MNHEY and SMNVEV (reference sequence). This CDR3 is 14 amino acids long. Trimming left V 6 bases short and J 6 bases short, with 18 bases between. DNA for the CDR3: TGTGCCAGCAGAGATAGCGGAGTCAAATCCGAGCAGTACTTC. It translates to CASRDSGVKSEQYF.